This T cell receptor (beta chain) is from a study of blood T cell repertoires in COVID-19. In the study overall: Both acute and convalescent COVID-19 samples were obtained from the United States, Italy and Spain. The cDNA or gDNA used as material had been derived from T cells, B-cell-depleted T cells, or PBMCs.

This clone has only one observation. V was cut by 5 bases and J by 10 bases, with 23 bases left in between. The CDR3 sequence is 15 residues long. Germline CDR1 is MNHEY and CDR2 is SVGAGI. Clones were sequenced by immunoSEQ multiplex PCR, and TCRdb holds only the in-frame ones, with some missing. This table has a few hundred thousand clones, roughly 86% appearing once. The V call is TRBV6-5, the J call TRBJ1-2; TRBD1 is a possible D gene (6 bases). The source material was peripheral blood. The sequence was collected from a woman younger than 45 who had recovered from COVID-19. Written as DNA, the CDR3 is TGTGCCAGCAGTCTGTACGAGGGGGAAAGGCCGGCCTACACCTTC. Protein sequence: CASSLYEGERPAYTF.